This T cell receptor beta chain is from a study of blood T cell repertoires in COVID-19 (dated by TCRdb to between 2020 and 2021). Study-wide context: For ImmuneRACE Cohort 3, a participant was defined as recovered based on two consecutive negative NP/OP PCR tests, clearance by a healthcare professional, or resolution of symptoms. The dataset comprised deeply sampled blood TCRbeta repertoires from subjects exposed to, actively infected with, or recovered from COVID-19. The prospective study material was composed of cDNA or gDNA derived from T cells, B-cell-depleted T cells, or PBMCs. The collaborator samples originated in the United States, Italy and Spain and spanned the acute and convalescent phases of COVID-19. A de-identified subject ID, COVID-19 status, age in years and sex were almost always included in the sample metadata. Samples were obtained from the ongoing ImmuneRACE study (first 160 participants) and from about 1,300 subjects provided by 6 global collaborators. The repertoires were released in a freely available public database meant as a resource for research on the immune response to SARS-CoV-2. HLA class I and class II types, where available, came from metadata supplied by the sample provider rather than from assay-based typing.

On this clone: What this receptor recognizes is not known. No base qualities exist here, and no much larger clone lies one base off it.

On the study overall, not on this receptor specifically: Clinical and demographic metadata were provided uncurated, with the amount varying by source and participant.

In the prospective study, participants were roughly 18 to 90 years old, resided in about two dozen geographic areas of the United States, and were enrolled through a virtual design. In the prospective study, participants were assigned to cohorts based on the clinical history participants reported in a screening survey and a study questionnaire. Mobile phlebotomists in the prospective study collected whole blood, serum and a nasopharyngeal or oropharyngeal swab from every participant. Over an approximately 2-month period, participants in the prospective study had the option of providing additional blood draws and questionnaires. Prospective study blood samples were shipped either frozen or at room temperature before DNA extraction. TCRbeta CDR3 regions were amplified from genomic DNA using the immunoSEQ Assay, a bias-controlled multiplex PCR. From the authors' description of their analysis: Nucleated cell counts per sample were estimated from amplification of reference gene primers within the assay. Sequence reads were collapsed and filtered to measure the absolute abundance of every unique TCRbeta CDR3 rearrangement. For each sample, productive Simpson clonality was calculated by taking the square root of Simpson's diversity index across productive rearrangements. The clones in this table, taken by TCRdb from immuneACCESS, are in-frame only. Not every clone is retained; where verified, under half of the shortfall comes from an unresolved V gene, and the cause of the rest is unknown. V and J calls and clone size come straight from that table; D and trimming were deduced from the DNA. The sample table contains some 300,000 clones; only one count was recorded for more than 75% of them. 2% to 2.5% of the sample rests with the top ten.

Sequences SGHTA (CDR1) and FQGTGA (CDR2) are obtained from the germline V gene. For this chain, trimming is 5 bases at the V end and 0 bases at the J end, and the number of junction bases without a gene match is 12. Including the terminal cysteine and phenylalanine, the CDR3 comprises 17 residues. The CDR3 DNA has 51 bases and is translated from base 1. The TCR sequence derives from a woman aged 60-70 years in a cohort exposed to, infected with or recovered from COVID-19 (not recorded which). The material sequenced was PBMCs or T cells enriched from blood (not recorded which). The V and J segments used are TRBV7-3 and TRBJ1-1; 7 nucleotides in the junction match TRBD1. This receptor carries the CDR3 CASSPPGQQLMNTEAFF. The nucleotides read TGTGCCAGCAGCCCACCGGGACAGCAATTAATGAACACTGAAGCTTTCTTT. Outside the CDR3, residues come from the reference TRBV7-3 and TRBJ1-1 proteins, so the full variable domain is: GAGVSQTPSNKVTEKGKYVELRCDPISGHTALYWYRQSLGQGPEFLIYFQGTGAADDSGLPNDRFFAVRPEGSVSTLKIQRTERGDSAVYLCASSPPGQQLMNTEAFFGQGTRLTVV.